What follows are 20 T cell receptor beta chains derived from one specimen sequenced in a study of T-cell memory formation after mild COVID-19. From the 5' RACE reads, TCRdb called clonotypes with MiXCR, one entry per CDR3 protein. The top ten clones hold more than 20% of a sample with 260,000 or so distinct CDR3 sequences, roughly a sixth of them seen once. Source material: PBMCs or a T cell subset sorted from them (not recorded which). All receptors come from a young man who had mild COVID-19 (a few samples of this study predate the infection). Cell type and time point are not known.

This clonotype has more than one count but fewer than ten. V gene TRBV9 combines with J gene TRBJ1-1; D gene ambiguous. The CDR3 runs 16 residues. CDR1 is SGDLS, CDR2 YYNGEE, per germline. The ends were cut back, 2 bases at V and 3 bases at J, with 17 bases in the middle. CDR3 nucleotide sequence: TGTGCCAGCAGCGTGTGGGGAGGAGTAGGCCACACTGAAGCTTTCTTT. Translating it yields CASSVWGGVGHTEAFF.

The sample holds a few counts of this clonotype. The V gene is TRBV11-2, the J gene TRBJ2-5, with 8 positions matching TRBD1. CDR1 and CDR2 from the germline V gene are SGHAT and FQNNGV. J was trimmed by 5 bases and V by 5 bases; bases with no gene match: 4. The CDR3 consists of 13 residues. Written as DNA, the CDR3 is TGTGCCAGCAGCGCCAGGGGGCGGGAGACCCAGTACTTC. As protein: CASSARGRETQYF.

The CDR3 spells CASSPSSYGYTF. CDR3 DNA sequence: TGTGCCAGCAGCCCGTCATCTTATGGCTACACCTTC. The chain uses TRBV9 and TRBJ1-2; D remains ambiguous. Trimming stripped 4 bases from V and 5 bases from J, with 9 bases between. The CDR3 totals 12 residues. Germline lookup yields CDR1 SGDLS and CDR2 YYNGEE.

This clonotype appeared a few times. The J gene is TRBJ2-1, the V gene TRBV29-1, with 8 bases matching TRBD2. The CDR3 length is 16 residues. Germline V lookup: CDR1 SQVTM, CDR2 ANQGSEA. J lost 4 bases, V lost 0 bases, and 8 bases had no gene match. CDR3 amino acids: CSVEDLLTSGYNEQFF. DNA for the CDR3: TGCAGCGTTGAAGATCTTCTCACTAGCGGTTACAATGAGCAGTTCTTC.

This clonotype was picked up a small number of times. The chain has TRBV5-1 and TRBJ1-2; D unresolved. CDR3 length: 15 residues. Deletions cut 5 bases from V and 3 bases from J, with 17 bases between. CDR1 SGHRS and CDR2 YFSETQ come from the germline V gene. In nucleotides, the CDR3 is TGCGCCAGCAGTTTAAGGACGGGTTCACACTATGGCTACACCTTC. It codes for CASSLRTGSHYGYTF.

This clonotype turned up a few times. The V call is TRBV11-2, the J call TRBJ2-7; 8 nucleotides align to TRBD1. The length of the CDR3 is 16 residues. In germline, CDR1 is SGHAT, CDR2 FQNNGV. J gave up 0 bases and V 5 bases, and 9 bases lay outside the gene matches. The CDR3 sequence is CASSQSPGGLSYEQYV. The CDR3 DNA reads TGTGCCAGCAGCCAATCCCCAGGGGGCCTCTCCTACGAGCAGTACGTC.

This clonotype was observed a few times. The rearrangement links TRBV5-7 to TRBJ2-2, with D perhaps matching TRBD2 (6 bases). TRBV5-7 is an open reading frame whose function is uncertain. V lost 1 base and J 3 bases, leaving 16 bases between the germline ends. The CDR3 has 17 residues. The CDR3 is CASSLFLWASDTGELFF. The CDR3 bases are TGTGCCAGCAGCTTGTTCCTGTGGGCTAGCGACACCGGGGAGCTGTTTTTT.

This clonotype came up many times. A read error may produce the germline difference seen at one junction end. V and J are TRBV5-1 and TRBJ2-5; TRBD2 agrees at 7 bases. CDR3 length: 13 residues. Germline V gene lookup returns CDR1 SGHRS and CDR2 YFSETQ. The CDR3 DNA reads as TGTGCCAGCAGCTTGGGAGGGGAAGAGACCCAGTACTTC. Protein sequence: CASSLGGEETQYF.

This clonotype was picked up a small number of times. The gene calls are TRBV6-5 and TRBJ2-7, with no clear D. The CDR3 spans 12 residues. Germline V gene data show CDR1 as MNHEY and CDR2 as SVGAGI. The V and J ends lost 2 bases and 4 bases respectively, with 6 bases between them. The DNA of the CDR3 is TGTGCCAGCAGTTACACTGGGTACGAGCAGTACGTC. Protein product: CASSYTGYEQYV.

This clonotype was counted only a few times. CDR3 sequence reads: CASSSPLGANTGELFF. The CDR3 bases are TGTGCCAGCAGTTCCCCCCTCGGGGCGAACACCGGGGAGCTGTTTTTT. The gene calls are TRBV12-3 or TRBV12-4 and TRBJ2-2; TRBD2 is a possible D gene (5 bases). Trimming cost V 4 bases and J 0 bases, with 12 bases left between them. The CDR3 runs to 16 residues.

V usage is TRBV7-2 and J usage is TRBJ1-5, with a tentative D call TRBD1 (6 bases). The germline CDR1 and CDR2 sequences are SGHTA and FQGNSA. Trimming stripped 2 bases from V and 0 bases from J, with 8 bases between. The CDR3 loop spans 15 amino acids. The CDR3 reads CASSLQGYSNQPQHF. In DNA, the CDR3 is TGTGCCAGCAGCTTACAGGGGTATAGCAATCAGCCCCAGCATTTT.

This clonotype is a singleton in its sample. The chain combines TRBV7-2 with TRBJ1-1; D is ambiguous. CDR1 and CDR2 (germline): SGHTA, FQGNSA. V lost 5 bases, J lost 11 bases, and 18 bases lay in between. CDR3 length: 13 residues. This CDR3 is CASSPAYSIVAFF. CDR3 nucleotide sequence: TGTGCCAGCAGCCCCGCCTACTCGATTGTGGCTTTCTTT.

CDR3 sequence: CASSSGTEWDRELFF. CDR3 sequence (DNA): TGTGCCAGCAGTTCCGGGACGGAATGGGATAGGGAGCTGTTTTTT. This chain uses TRBV28 with TRBJ2-2; D possibly matches TRBD1 or TRBD2 (5 bases each). The CDR3 is 15 residues long. The ends were cut back, 4 bases at V and 9 bases at J, with 18 bases in the middle. Germline CDR1 and CDR2: MDHEN and SYDVKM.

This clonotype was seen a handful of times. J is TRBJ2-7 and V is TRBV20-1; maybe TRBD1 (6 bases). The CDR3 has 15 amino acids. The germline V and J ends were trimmed by 6 bases and 3 bases, with 21 bases remaining between them. CDR1 is DFQATT and CDR2 is SNEGSKA in the germline V gene (reference sequence). The CDR3 here is CSARGDRDKDYEQYF. The CDR3 nucleotides read TGCAGTGCGAGGGGCGACCGGGACAAGGACTACGAGCAGTACTTC.

This CDR3 is CASSPLAGTQYF. Here the CDR3 DNA reads TGTGCCAGCAGCCCACTAGCGGGGACGCAGTATTTT. The rearrangement links TRBV7-2 to TRBJ2-3; 10 bases line up with TRBD2. Looked up from germline, CDR1 is SGHTA and CDR2 is FQGNSA. The V gene end was trimmed by 5 bases and the J gene end by 9 bases; junction bases not matched to a gene: 2. The CDR3 consists of 12 residues.

A few counts support this clonotype. This chain uses TRBV6-2 or TRBV6-3 with TRBJ2-3; perhaps TRBD1 as D (5 bases). The CDR3 is 14 amino acids. V lost 6 bases and J 3 bases, leaving 13 bases between the germline ends. Per the germline V gene, CDR1 is MNHEY and CDR2 is SVGEGT. The chain's CDR3 is CASSDQTETDTQYF. CDR3 in DNA: TGTGCCAGCAGCGACCAGACAGAGACAGATACGCAGTATTTT.

V is TRBV12-5 and J is TRBJ2-1, with 8 bases matching TRBD1. This CDR3 comprises 16 residues. Looked up from germline, CDR1 is LGHNT and CDR2 is FRNRAP. V dropped 1 base and J dropped 3; count of bases not matched to a gene: 5. CDR3 residues: CASGLGQGQGYNEQFF. CDR3 in DNA: TGTGCTAGTGGTTTGGGACAAGGACAGGGCTACAATGAGCAGTTCTTC.

This clonotype was observed once. The V gene is TRBV12-3 or TRBV12-4, the J gene TRBJ2-6; D is uncertain. Trimming stripped 5 bases from V and 0 bases from J, with 8 bases between. The CDR3 runs to 15 residues. The CDR3 reads CASSNFGSGANVLTF. CDR3 DNA sequence: TGTGCCAGCAGTAATTTCGGCTCTGGGGCCAACGTCCTGACTTTC.

The chain is built from TRBV12-3 or TRBV12-4 and TRBJ2-5; D is unclear. The V and J ends lost 0 bases and 4 bases respectively, with 9 bases between them. The CDR3 contains 14 residues. Here the CDR3 DNA reads TGTGCCAGCAGTTTAGCAGGCTTGGGAGAGACCCAGTACTTC. Its translation is CASSLAGLGETQYF.

This clonotype turned up a few times. The chain combines TRBV24-1 with TRBJ2-5; TRBD2 aligns across 8 bases. The CDR3 sequence is 14 residues long. In germline, CDR1 is KGHDR, CDR2 SFDVKD. The ends lost 7 bases at V and 5 bases at J; junction bases unmatched: 8. CDR3 in DNA: TGTGCCACCAGAGGGACTAGTGGTGAGGAGACCCAGTACTTC. As protein: CATRGTSGEETQYF.